A single sample is the source of the 17 T cell receptor beta chains below, sequenced in a study of preoperative IRX-2 immunotherapy in early breast cancer (dated by TCRdb to about 2019). The sample's treatment or condition, from its label and the paper: preoperative locoregional IRX-2 cytokine immunotherapy. Library preparation used the immunoSEQ multiplex PCR assay. As stored in TCRdb, this immuneACCESS dataset retains in-frame rearrangements with V and J assigned. A fraction of the clones does not appear; measured against another copy, unresolved V genes explain less than half of the discrepancy, and the remainder lacks a known reason. The sample table records around 39,000 clones; approximately 95% of these occur just once. The top ten constitute over 1.5% of the sample. The sample here was tumor tissue, taken after IRX-2 immunotherapy. Every receptor here comes from a human donor with breast cancer.

The V call is TRBV5-4, the J call TRBJ2-7, with D perhaps TRBD2 (6 bases). Trimming took off 0 bases at V and 5 bases at J, with 12 bases between the two ends. Germline CDR1 SGHNT, CDR2 YYREEE (reference sequence). The CDR3 is 14 residues long. CDR3: CASSLVGSYHEQYF. For the CDR3, the DNA is TGTGCCAGCAGCTTGGTCGGGAGTTACCACGAGCAGTACTTC. The entire variable domain, with the rest obtained from reference TRBV5-4 and TRBJ2-7, is as follows: ETGVTQSPTHLIKTRGQQVTLRCSSQSGHNTVSWYQQALGQGPQFIFQYYREEENGRGNFPPRFSGLQFPNYSSELNVNALELDDSALYLCASSLVGSYHEQYFGPGTRLTVT.

The chain joins TRBV7-2 to TRBJ2-2; no reliable D call. The CDR3 spans 15 residues. Germline values: CDR1 SGHTA, CDR2 FQGNSA. The V gene lost 2 bases and the J gene lost 2 bases, with 9 bases spanning the gap. The CDR3 DNA is TGTGCCAGCAGCTTACGGGTGGTTAACACCGGGGAGCTGTTTTTT. Amino acids: CASSLRVVNTGELFF.

The chain employs TRBV4-3 and TRBJ2-7; D is unresolved. The CDR3 spans 17 residues. CDR1 is LGHNA, CDR2 YSLEER, per germline. V was clipped by 7 bases and J by 1 base, with 23 bases between them. Here the CDR3 reads CASTISSRLVWSYEQYF. CDR3 in DNA: TGCGCCAGCACCATCTCGTCGCGGCTGGTTTGGTCCTACGAGCAGTACTTC.

The chain couples TRBV5-1 to TRBJ2-1; 11 bases are a match to TRBD2. CDR1 is SGHRS, CDR2 YFSETQ, per germline. The CDR3 runs to 15 residues. Trimming at V came to 2 bases and at J to 4 bases, leaving 2 bases not matched to a gene. In DNA, the CDR3 is TGCGCCAGCAGCTTACTAGCGGGGGAGTACAATGAGCAGTTCTTC. This translates into CASSLLAGEYNEQFF. Full variable domain (outside the CDR3, taken from reference TRBV5-1 and TRBJ2-1): KAGVTQTPRYLIKTRGQQVTLSCSPISGHRSVSWYQQTPGQGLQFLFEYFSETQRNKGNFPGRFSGRQFSNSRSEMNVSTLELGDSALYLCASSLLAGEYNEQFFGPGTRLTVL.

The gene calls are TRBV28 and TRBJ2-4, with D uncertain. CDR3 length equals 16 residues. CDR1 MDHEN and CDR2 SYDVKM come from the germline V gene. V was cut by 3 bases and J by 0 bases, with 12 bases left in between. The CDR3 loop reads CASSFPAAVAKNIQYF. The CDR3 DNA sequence: TGTGCCAGCAGTTTTCCGGCGGCAGTAGCCAAAAACATTCAGTACTTC.

The chain has TRBV19 and TRBJ2-3; possible D gene TRBD2, 6 bases. V gave up 6 bases and J gave up 2 bases, with 15 bases separating them. The CDR3 spans 15 residues. CDR1 and CDR2 (germline): LNHDA, SQIVND (reference sequence). This CDR3 is CASSYSGLHTDTQYF. The CDR3 nucleotides read TGTGCCAGTAGCTATAGCGGTCTTCACACAGATACGCAGTATTTT.

To note about this clone: In the same sample, other DNA sequences code for this CDR3. The genes are TRBV10-1 and TRBJ1-5; 9 bases agree with TRBD1. Germline lookup yields CDR1 WNHNN and CDR2 SYGVQD (reference sequence). The CDR3 is 14 residues long. The V gene end was trimmed by 6 bases and the J gene end by 7 bases; junction bases not matched to a gene: 7. DNA for the CDR3: TGCGCCAGCAGACCGGACAGGGGCGGACAGCCCCAGCATTTT. Protein sequence: CASRPDRGGQPQHF.

The chain couples TRBV14 to TRBJ1-2; D is undetermined. The V gene lost 4 bases and the J gene lost 4 bases, with 13 bases spanning the gap. This CDR3 has 14 residues. Germline V lookup: CDR1 SGHDN, CDR2 FVKESK. CDR3 in amino acids: CASSLTSPLYGYTF. The CDR3 coding sequence is TGTGCCAGCAGCCTGACAAGTCCCCTCTATGGCTACACCTTC.

V and J are TRBV18 and TRBJ2-1, with TRBD1 as a possible D gene (5 bases). Trimming pared 2 bases from V and 12 bases from J, leaving 11 bases between. Germline V CDR1 and CDR2: KGHSH, LQKENI. The CDR3 sequence is 12 residues long. In DNA form, the CDR3 reads TGTGCCAGCTCACCAGAAAGGGGCCCGCAGTTCTTC. Encoded protein: CASSPERGPQFF. Filled out from reference TRBV18 and TRBJ2-1, the complete variable domain reads NAGVMQNPRHLVRRRGQEARLRCSPMKGHSHVYWYRQLPEEGLKFMVYLQKENIIDESGMPKERFSAEFPKEGPSILRIQQVVRGDSAAYFCASSPERGPQFFGPGTRLTVL.

The rearrangement links TRBV30 to TRBJ2-2, with 10 bases that match TRBD1. With 4 bases clipped from V and 3 bases from J, the junction kept 5 bases outside the gene matches. The CDR3 consists of 15 residues. Germline V CDR1 and CDR2: GTSNPN, SVGIG (reference sequence). The CDR3 reads CAWTSGTGDTGELFF. The CDR3 DNA sequence: TGTGCCTGGACCTCCGGGACAGGGGACACCGGGGAGCTGTTTTTT. The complete variable domain, with remaining parts taken from reference TRBV30 and TRBJ2-2, reads SQTIHQWPATLVQPVGSPLSLECTVEGTSNPNLYWYRQAAGRGLQLLFYSVGIGQISSEVPQNLSASRPQDRQFILSSKKLLLSDSGFYLCAWTSGTGDTGELFFGEGSRLTVL.

V usage is TRBV15 and J usage is TRBJ1-1; 7 bases fit TRBD1. Germline V gene sequence: CDR1 LNHNV, CDR2 YYDKDF (reference sequence). J lost 6 bases, V lost 5 bases, and 15 bases had no gene match. The CDR3 contains 16 residues. The CDR3 DNA sequence: TGTGCCACCAGCCCCAGGCCCAGACAGGGTAGGTCTGAAGCTTTCTTT. As protein: CATSPRPRQGRSEAFF.

The chain links TRBV30 to TRBJ1-1; tentative D call: TRBD1 (6 bases). Germline CDR1 and CDR2: GTSNPN and SVGIG (reference sequence). This CDR3 region has 16 residues. The ends were cut back, 2 bases at V and 1 base at J, with 17 bases in the middle. CDR3: CAWSPSGRGENTEAFF. The CDR3 DNA sequence: TGTGCCTGGAGTCCGTCAGGCAGGGGCGAGAACACTGAAGCTTTCTTT.

The rearrangement links TRBV4-2 to TRBJ2-5; 9 positions agree with TRBD2. Germline CDR1 is LGHNA and CDR2 is YNFKEQ. The CDR3 length is 16 residues. The junction had 4 bases not matched to a gene; V was cut back by 1 base and J by 1 base. The CDR3 here is CASSQVLAGSQETQYF. DNA of the CDR3: TGTGCCAGCAGCCAAGTGCTAGCGGGGAGCCAAGAGACCCAGTACTTC.

The chain is built from TRBV2 and TRBJ2-2, with 8 nucleotides matching TRBD2. The CDR3 length is 15 residues. Trimming took 7 bases from V and 5 from J; bases not matched to a gene: 9. Germline V CDR1 and CDR2: SNHLY, FYNNEI. Here the CDR3 DNA reads TGTGCCAGCATCTGGGGAAGCGGGGGAACCGGGGAGCTGTTTTTT. This encodes CASIWGSGGTGELFF.

This sequence joins TRBV6-7 and TRBJ1-4; D is unclear. TRBV6-7 is an ORF; its function is uncertain. Trimming removed 7 bases at V and 6 bases at J, with 18 bases between. The CDR3 totals 15 residues. CDR3 sequence (DNA): TGTGCCAGCACCCCCGTTGAAGCGGTTGATGAAAAACTGTTTTTT. As protein: CASTPVEAVDEKLFF.

J is TRBJ2-7 and V is TRBV7-9; unclear D gene. Deletions cut 5 bases from V and 3 bases from J, with 8 bases between. The CDR3 consists of 12 residues. Germline V gene sequence: CDR1 SEHNR, CDR2 FQNEAQ (reference sequence). CDR3 nucleotides: TGTGCCAGCAGCCCACGAAGCTACGAGCAGTACTTC. It specifies CASSPRSYEQYF.

The V and J genes are TRBV6-5 and TRBJ2-7, with unresolved D. From germline, CDR1 is MNHEY and CDR2 SVGAGI. The CDR3 contains 14 residues. V was cut by 2 bases and J by 2 bases, with 10 bases left in between. CDR3 region: CASSYRSPTYEQYF. The CDR3 DNA is TGTGCCAGCAGTTACCGTTCACCGACCTACGAGCAGTACTTC.